These 32 T cell receptor beta chains were sequenced from one sample in a study of OX40 agonist ivuxolimab in advanced cancers. Sequenced by immunoSEQ multiplex PCR; TCRdb stores in-frame clones only, minus some. The sample yields 45,000 or so clones, 65% to 90% seen once. Here the sequenced sample was CD4+ or CD8+ T cells sorted from blood, taken in a trial of the OX40 agonist ivuxolimab. The receptors were gathered from an adult with an advanced solid tumor such as melanoma, head and neck, liver or kidney cancer.

The genes are TRBV9 and TRBJ2-3, with 12 bases matching TRBD2. Trimming cost V 0 bases and J 6 bases; bases outside gene matches: 17. In germline, CDR1 is SGDLS, CDR2 YYNGEE. This CDR3 spans 20 amino acids. CDR3 amino acids: CASSVGASGGARDTLDTQYF. The CDR3 DNA is TGTGCCAGCAGCGTAGGGGCTAGCGGGGGGGCTAGGGACACGTTGGATACGCAGTATTTT.

The chain has TRBV5-6 and TRBJ1-2, with D maybe TRBD1 (6 bases). The germline V gene encodes CDR1 SGHDT and CDR2 YYEEEE. This CDR3 comprises 13 residues. The ends were cut back, 0 bases at V and 8 bases at J, with 11 bases in the middle. CDR3 residues: CASSLDRARGYTF. Written as DNA, the CDR3 is TGTGCCAGCAGCTTGGACAGGGCGAGGGGCTACACCTTC.

This chain joins TRBV4-1 and TRBJ2-7; 7 nucleotides match TRBD2. Trimming took 4 bases from V and 3 from J; bases not matched to a gene: 6. CDR1 is MGHRA, CDR2 YSYEKL, per germline. This CDR3 has 14 residues. The CDR3, as DNA: TGCGCCAGCAGCCCCCGGGGGGAAGGCTACGAGCAGTACTTC. Translating gives CASSPRGEGYEQYF.

The chain has TRBV30 and TRBJ1-4; D remains ambiguous. From germline, CDR1 is GTSNPN and CDR2 SVGIG (reference sequence). CDR3 length: 15 residues. The V end was cut by 0 bases, the J end by 5 bases, with 13 bases between. The CDR3 reads CAWSVQSVRNEKLFF. CDR3 bases: TGTGCCTGGAGTGTACAAAGCGTCAGAAATGAAAAACTGTTTTTT.

The table lists this clone with a count of one. The chain recombines TRBV10-3 with TRBJ1-2, with a tentative D call TRBD1 (5 bases). V lost 2 bases and J 7 bases, leaving 14 bases between the germline ends. There are 14 residues in the CDR3. The germline V gene encodes CDR1 ENHRY and CDR2 SYGVKD. In nucleotides, the CDR3 is TGTGCCATCAGTGAGAGCAGGGAGAAGGGTGGCTACACCTTC. Protein: CAISESREKGGYTF.

The chain uses TRBV7-9 and TRBJ1-1; a weak D match, TRBD1 (5 bases). The germline V gene encodes CDR1 SEHNR and CDR2 FQNEAQ (reference sequence). The CDR3 length is 15 residues. V lost 3 bases and J 4 bases, leaving 15 bases between the germline ends. This CDR3 reads CASSLQGEGVTEAFF. DNA for the CDR3: TGTGCCAGCAGCTTGCAAGGGGAGGGTGTCACTGAAGCTTTCTTT.

This clone was counted only a few times. The chain uses TRBV18 and TRBJ2-7; D is unresolved. The CDR3 runs to 12 residues. Trimming pared 6 bases from V and 2 bases from J, leaving 8 bases between. Germline V gene lookup returns CDR1 KGHSH and CDR2 LQKENI. In DNA, the CDR3 is TGTGCCAGCTCTCTCGAGGCCTACGAGCAGTACTTC. Residues: CASSLEAYEQYF.

The chain employs TRBV7-8 and TRBJ1-2; D may be TRBD1 (6 bases). Germline loops: CDR1 SGHVS, CDR2 FQNEAQ. The CDR3 totals 15 residues. With 5 bases removed from V and 4 bases from J, the gap between germline ends came to 17 bases. In DNA form, the CDR3 reads TGTGCCAGCAGCATGAGACAGGCCCTACCCTATGGCTACACCTTC. It yields the protein CASSMRQALPYGYTF.

The chain carries TRBV5-6 and TRBJ1-4; D remains ambiguous. This CDR3 is 13 amino acids long. The germline V and J ends were trimmed by 3 bases and 2 bases, with 5 bases remaining between them. Germline assignment: CDR1 SGHDT and CDR2 YYEEEE. The CDR3 sequence: CASSWSTNEKLFF. As DNA, the CDR3 is TGTGCCAGCAGCTGGAGTACTAATGAAAAACTGTTTTTT.

This chain links TRBV11-3 with TRBJ1-2; D gene ambiguous. V was cut by 5 bases and J by 8 bases, with 15 bases left in between. CDR3 length equals 13 residues. Germline lookup yields CDR1 SGHNT and CDR2 YENEEA. Written as DNA, the CDR3 is TGTGCCAGCAGCCCCGCGGGCAATTGGGGCTACACCTTC. Residues: CASSPAGNWGYTF.

The gene calls are TRBV5-1 and TRBJ2-1, with TRBD2 identical over 11 bases. The CDR3 is 14 amino acids. V lost 5 bases and J lost 9; bases outside the gene matches: 7. Germline CDR1 SGHRS, CDR2 YFSETQ. This chain's CDR3 is CASRQLAGVGEQFF. CDR3 sequence (DNA): TGCGCCAGCAGACAACTAGCGGGAGTGGGTGAGCAGTTCTTC.

This chain uses TRBV19 with TRBJ2-1, with D perhaps TRBD1 (6 bases). Trimming left V 3 bases short and J 8 bases short, with 8 bases between. This CDR3 comprises 12 residues. Germline V CDR1 and CDR2: LNHDA, SQIVND (reference sequence). CDR3 in DNA: TGTGCCAGTAGTATCTACAGGGATGAGCAGTTCTTC. Translated, it gives CASSIYRDEQFF.

This chain connects TRBV5-6 to TRBJ2-3, with TRBD1 matching 10 bases. The germline gives CDR1 SGHDT, CDR2 YYEEEE. The CDR3 contains 16 residues. The trim removed 4 bases at V and 4 bases at J, leaving 9 bases unmatched. The CDR3 is CASSPRDRGLADTQYF. CDR3 bases: TGTGCCAGCAGCCCTAGGGACAGGGGTCTCGCAGATACGCAGTATTTT.

For the CDR3, the DNA is TGTGCCGCCAAAACTGGAAACACCATATATTTT. Translated, it gives CAAKTGNTIYF. The chain joins TRBV27 to TRBJ1-3; no clear D gene. Trimming pared 11 bases from V and 2 bases from J, leaving 7 bases between. The germline V gene has CDR1 MNHEY and CDR2 SMNVEV (reference sequence). The CDR3 has 11 residues.

This chain joins TRBV6-5 and TRBJ1-2; tentative D call: TRBD1 (5 bases). Trimming pared 0 bases from V and 1 base from J, leaving 9 bases between. The germline CDR1 and CDR2 sequences are MNHEY and SVGAGI. The CDR3 has 15 amino acids. The CDR3 spells CASSYSQGGNYGYTF. CDR3 nucleotides: TGTGCCAGCAGTTACTCGCAGGGAGGTAACTATGGCTACACCTTC.

The genes are TRBV4-1 and TRBJ2-7, with D possibly TRBD1 on 5 matching bases. CDR1 and CDR2 (germline): MGHRA, YSYEKL. The CDR3 loop spans 14 amino acids. Trimming removed 1 base from V and 5 bases from J, with 12 bases in between. CDR3 sequence reads: CASSQGWGPDEQYF. Written as DNA, the CDR3 is TGCGCCAGCAGCCAAGGTTGGGGCCCCGACGAGCAGTACTTC.

V usage is TRBV6-5 and J usage is TRBJ1-6; 8 bases fit TRBD1. There are 12 residues in the CDR3. V trimming: 6 bases; J trimming: 14 bases; junction bases outside the gene matches: 6. CDR1 and CDR2 from the germline V gene are MNHEY and SVGAGI. In DNA form, the CDR3 reads TGTGCCAGCAGGGACAGGGCTTTCACCCTCCACTTT. Encoded protein: CASRDRAFTLHF.

The chain couples TRBV9 to TRBJ1-3, with 9 bases lining up with TRBD1. This CDR3 has 19 residues. The V segment lost 5 bases and the J segment 5 bases; nucleotides outside the gene matches: 20. CDR1 and CDR2 from the germline V gene are SGDLS and YYNGEE. CDR3 residues: CASSPFVGQGVSGRNTIYF. CDR3 DNA sequence: TGTGCCAGCAGTCCATTTGTGGGACAGGGAGTATCCGGCAGAAACACCATATATTTT. The full variable domain, with the rest looked up from reference TRBV9 and TRBJ1-3, is DSGVTQTPKHLITATGQRVTLRCSPRSGDLSVYWYQQSLDQGLQFLIQYYNGEERAKGNILERFSAQQFPDLHSELNLSSLELGDSALYFCASSPFVGQGVSGRNTIYFGEGSWLTVV.

The chain uses TRBV7-3 and TRBJ1-2; 7 bases fit TRBD1. The V and J ends lost 5 bases and 3 bases, in that order; junction bases with no gene match: 9. Germline V gives CDR1 SGHTA, CDR2 FQGTGA. This CDR3 comprises 15 residues. CDR3 DNA sequence: TGTGCCAGCAGCGCCGACAGGGAATATCACTATGGCTACACCTTC. It translates to CASSADREYHYGYTF.

This chain links TRBV11-3 with TRBJ2-5, with unresolved D. The J call may be incorrect, as the DNA end agrees better with TRBJ2-7. The germline V gene encodes CDR1 SGHNT and CDR2 YENEEA. There are 13 residues in the CDR3. This CDR3 reads CASSLEGTHEQYF. DNA for the CDR3: TGTGCCAGCAGCTTAGAGGGAACTCACGAGCAGTACTTC.

This clone was found once. This chain connects TRBV5-1 to TRBJ2-7; 10 bases match TRBD2. From germline, CDR1 is SGHRS and CDR2 YFSETQ. V dropped 0 bases and J dropped 7; count of bases not matched to a gene: 10. The CDR3 is made up of 16 amino acids. This chain's CDR3 is CASSLEFSGGLWEQYF. The CDR3, as DNA: TGCGCCAGCAGCTTGGAATTTAGCGGGGGGTTATGGGAGCAGTACTTC.

The chain links TRBV7-3 to TRBJ1-2; D is unclear. In germline, CDR1 is SGHTA, CDR2 FQGTGA. This CDR3 region has 14 residues. The V gene lost 3 bases and the J gene lost 0 bases, with 8 bases spanning the gap. Here the CDR3 DNA reads TGTGCCAGCAGCTTGGAGGGAACTAACTATGGCTACACCTTC. Protein product: CASSLEGTNYGYTF.

V is TRBV9 and J is TRBJ2-3; no firm D call. The V gene lost 3 bases and the J gene lost 4 bases, with 9 bases spanning the gap. This CDR3 has 13 amino acids. CDR1 SGDLS and CDR2 YYNGEE come from the germline V gene. The CDR3 reads CASSETGADTQYF. The CDR3 DNA sequence: TGTGCCAGCAGCGAGACGGGTGCAGATACGCAGTATTTT.

This rearrangement joins TRBV9 to TRBJ2-3, with D perhaps matching TRBD1 or TRBD2 (6 bases each). There are 15 residues in the CDR3. CDR1 SGDLS and CDR2 YYNGEE come from the germline V gene. V was cut by 3 bases and J by 4 bases, with 15 bases left in between. The CDR3 here is CASSDLGGDPDTQYF. The CDR3 DNA sequence: TGTGCCAGCAGCGACCTCGGGGGCGATCCAGATACGCAGTATTTT.

The chain links TRBV7-3 to TRBJ2-3; no definite D call. This CDR3 has 13 residues. The germline CDR1 and CDR2 sequences are SGHTA and FQGTGA. The V and J ends lost 1 base and 4 bases respectively, with 6 bases between them. The chain's CDR3 is CASSLSSSDTQYF. CDR3 nucleotides: TGTGCCAGCAGCTTAAGTAGTTCAGATACGCAGTATTTT.

The gene calls are TRBV7-9 and TRBJ2-7, with D uncertain. Germline V gives CDR1 SEHNR, CDR2 FQNEAQ (reference sequence). The CDR3 is 11 residues long. The V and J ends lost 5 bases and 7 bases respectively, with 9 bases between them. The CDR3 here is CASSPLEEQYF. The CDR3 nucleotides are TGTGCCAGCAGCCCCTTGGAAGAGCAGTACTTC.

V is TRBV4-3 and J is TRBJ2-1; D is possibly TRBD2 (6 bases). Germline assignment: CDR1 LGHNA and CDR2 YSLEER. This CDR3 has 13 residues. V was pared by 3 bases and J by 11 bases, with 14 bases between. The CDR3: CASSQLFTSKQFF. The DNA for the CDR3 is TGCGCCAGCAGCCAGCTGTTTACTAGCAAGCAGTTCTTC.

This sequence joins TRBV27 and TRBJ2-7; D perhaps matches TRBD2 (6 bases). Trimming stripped 4 bases from V and 6 bases from J, with 16 bases between. This CDR3 contains 14 residues. Germline lookup yields CDR1 MNHEY and CDR2 SMNVEV (reference sequence). The CDR3 DNA sequence: TGTGCCAGCAGTTCCCGACTAGTAGCCCTCGAGCAGTACTTC. Its protein product is CASSSRLVALEQYF.

V is TRBV6-5 and J is TRBJ1-1, with 8 bases lining up with TRBD1. The V gene end was trimmed by 2 bases and the J gene end by 5 bases; junction bases not matched to a gene: 7. This CDR3 is built from 15 residues. Germline V CDR1 and CDR2: MNHEY, SVGAGI. CDR3 nucleotide sequence: TGTGCCAGCAGTTACGGACAGGGTTTCAGAACTGAAGCTTTCTTT. Its protein is CASSYGQGFRTEAFF.

The chain uses TRBV5-1 and TRBJ2-1; 9 bases map to TRBD2. CDR3 length: 15 residues. The germline V gene encodes CDR1 SGHRS and CDR2 YFSETQ. Trimming at V came to 7 bases and at J to 3 bases, leaving 8 bases not matched to a gene. Here the CDR3 DNA reads TGCGCCAGCTACCCCGGGACTAGCAGCTACAATGAGCAGTTCTTC. Amino acids: CASYPGTSSYNEQFF.

This clone has just a few counts. The rearrangement joins TRBV4-1 to TRBJ2-7; a weak D match, TRBD2 (6 bases). The CDR3 sequence is 15 residues long. Between the trimmed V and J ends, which lost 3 bases and 3 bases, there was a span of 15 bases. CDR1 is MGHRA, CDR2 YSYEKL, per germline. CDR3 amino acids: CASSHGGLRGYEQYF. Written as DNA, the CDR3 is TGCGCCAGCAGCCATGGGGGACTGCGGGGCTACGAGCAGTACTTC.

This rearrangement joins TRBV23-1 to TRBJ1-1; 10 bases are a match to TRBD1. TRBV23-1 is annotated as an ORF whose role is uncertain. J gave up 1 base and V 4 bases, and 0 bases lay outside the gene matches. The CDR3 is 14 amino acids. The CDR3 nucleotides read TGCGCCAGCAGTCGGGACAGGGGGAACACTGAAGCTTTCTTT. Translating it yields CASSRDRGNTEAFF.